This T cell receptor (beta chain) was observed in a study of CD4 T cells in relation to SARS-CoV-2 and coronaviruses. Study information: Negative control cultures got HIV-1 Nef peptides or no peptide.

This clone was detected only a few times. Antigen specificity is unknown. Before the COVID-19 pandemic, during about 2011-2019, CD4+ T cells were taken from unexposed donors. The cells were cultured for less than twelve days before CD4+ T cells were isolated. Unexposed-donor CD4+ T cells were probed with SARS-CoV-2 S/N and four cold-coronavirus spikes, cells permitting. Cultures held two million PBMCs per well with around 10 IU/ml IL-2. Findings and caveats of the study: This crossreactivity analysis covered spike protein alone, no other viral proteins.

This CDR3 is built from 14 residues. Losses at the gene ends were 7 bases for V and 8 bases for J; bases not matched to a gene: 10. Germline assignment: CDR1 SQVTM and CDR2 ANQGSEA. The assay was immunoSEQ multiplex PCR, and TCRdb's table has in-frame clones only and misses some. Of nearly 25,000 clones in the sample, less than 85% were seen once. J is TRBJ1-4 and V is TRBV29-1; 10 nucleotides line up with TRBD1. The sequence was obtained from a human donor in good health. The source material was CD4+ T cells from PBMCs, cultured in vitro. The CDR3 DNA is TGCAGCGGTAGGGGACAGGGGTTTGGGGAAAAACTGTTTTTT. Its protein is CSGRGQGFGEKLFF.